Following are 12 T cell receptor beta chains from one sample sequenced in a study of T-cell reconstitution after alpha-beta-depleted transplantation in children. Unique molecular identifiers were used to barcode this TCRbeta library. TCRdb reprocessed the PCR reads via MiXCR and lists one record per CDR3 protein. In the table there are about 250,000 distinct CDR3 sequences, roughly 25% of which are singletons. The sequencing used PBMCs, mostly from graft donor cells, collected 360 days after TCRalphabeta/CD19-depleted stem cell transplant. The origin of the receptors is a female patient aged 2-9 years who had a stem cell transplant for congenital amegakaryocytic thrombocytopenia, so the T cells may come from the graft donor.

This clonotype was recorded a few times. This chain connects TRBV27 to TRBJ2-5, with 7 bases lining up with TRBD1. The CDR3 has 12 residues. The ends lost 4 bases at V and 5 bases at J; junction bases unmatched: 1. Germline lookup yields CDR1 MNHEY and CDR2 SMNVEV (reference sequence). The CDR3 spells CASSSDRETQYF. The CDR3 DNA reads TGTGCCAGCAGTTCGGACAGGGAGACCCAGTACTTC.

The chain is built from TRBV4-1 and TRBJ2-1; TRBD2 aligns across 13 bases. From germline, CDR1 is MGHRA and CDR2 YSYEKL. This CDR3 spans 17 amino acids. The trim removed 3 bases at V and 4 bases at J, leaving 6 bases unmatched. CDR3 nucleotide sequence: TGCGCCAGCAGCCAGAGTTTACTAGCGGGGGGGTACAATGAGCAGTTCTTC. Its protein is CASSQSLLAGGYNEQFF.

This chain links TRBV7-8 with TRBJ2-3; 7 positions agree with TRBD2. Trimming took 2 bases from V and 5 from J; bases not matched to a gene: 7. The germline gives CDR1 SGHVS, CDR2 FQNEAQ. The CDR3 length is 15 residues. The CDR3 spells CASSLMAGAGDTQYF. DNA for the CDR3: TGTGCCAGCAGCTTAATGGCGGGAGCGGGAGATACGCAGTATTTT.

This chain links TRBV5-1 with TRBJ2-2; TRBD2 might be the D (6 bases). V dropped 4 bases and J dropped 1 base, with 17 bases sitting between them. Germline loops: CDR1 SGHRS, CDR2 YFSETQ. This CDR3 region has 17 residues. The CDR3 sequence is CASSLRRATLNTGELFF. CDR3 DNA: TGCGCCAGCAGCCTTAGGAGGGCCACACTGAACACCGGGGAGCTGTTTTTT.

The V gene is TRBV29-1, the J gene TRBJ2-7; a weak D match, TRBD1 (5 bases). The V end was cut by 7 bases, the J end by 4 bases, with 20 bases between. This CDR3 is 14 amino acids long. Germline CDR1 and CDR2: SQVTM and ANQGSEA. CDR3 bases: TGCAGCGCCCGTGACAGCTTCCCCCCTTACGAGCAGTACTTC. Translating gives CSARDSFPPYEQYF.

This clonotype was counted between two and nine times. The gene calls are TRBV10-3 and TRBJ2-3; perhaps TRBD2 as D (6 bases). Looked up from germline, CDR1 is ENHRY and CDR2 is SYGVKD. The CDR3 runs to 14 residues. Trimming took 3 bases from V and 1 from J, leaving 8 bases between them. In DNA, the CDR3 is TGTGCCATCAGTGACATAGCGGGCACAGATACGCAGTATTTT. Translated: CAISDIAGTDTQYF.

The chain couples TRBV12-3 or TRBV12-4 to TRBJ1-5; D gene ambiguous. CDR3 length equals 13 residues. V dropped 7 bases and J dropped 5 bases, with 12 bases sitting between them. In DNA form, the CDR3 reads TGTGCCAGCAACCAAAGGAGAGATCAGCCCCAGCATTTT. This sequence encodes CASNQRRDQPQHF.

Notes on this clonotype: A much larger clone differs from this one at a single base, so this may be a read error. The chain is built from TRBV5-1 and TRBJ2-3, with D possibly matching TRBD2 (5 bases). Germline V gene data show CDR1 as SGHRS and CDR2 as YFSETQ. The ends were cut back, 7 bases at V and 6 bases at J, with 15 bases in the middle. The CDR3 extends over 13 amino acids. The chain's CDR3 is CASHSSGMDTQYF. The DNA of the CDR3 is TGCGCCAGCCACTCATCGGGAATGGATACGCAGTATTTT.

The chain couples TRBV5-1 to TRBJ1-1, with D possibly matching TRBD1 (6 bases). Between the trimmed V and J ends, which lost 4 bases and 5 bases, there was a span of 24 bases. The germline V gene has CDR1 SGHRS and CDR2 YFSETQ. CDR3 length: 17 residues. CDR3 sequence: CASSLYGTRQRGTEAFF. The CDR3 DNA is TGCGCCAGCAGCCTTTATGGGACAAGGCAGCGGGGGACTGAAGCTTTCTTT.

This clonotype was seen ten or more times. V usage is TRBV6-2 or TRBV6-3 and J usage is TRBJ2-7; D is possibly TRBD1 (5 bases). CDR1 is MNHEY and CDR2 is SVGEGT in the germline V gene. Trimming shortened V by 4 bases and J by 4 bases, and 14 bases separated the two germline ends. The CDR3 is made up of 14 amino acids. CDR3 coding DNA: TGTGCCAGCAGTTTCCAGGCTAGGACATACGAGCAGTACTTC. It specifies CASSFQARTYEQYF.

This chain joins TRBV6-2 or TRBV6-3 and TRBJ2-1; D is unresolved. There are 14 residues in the CDR3. Germline CDR1 MNHEY, CDR2 SVGEGT. V lost 5 bases and J 10 bases, leaving 18 bases between the germline ends. Written as DNA, the CDR3 is TGTGCCAGCAGTCCGCCTGGAACTCGGACCGAGCAGTTCTTC. Residues: CASSPPGTRTEQFF.

The J gene is TRBJ1-5, the V gene TRBV4-2; unclear D gene. V was clipped by 0 bases and J by 3 bases, with 9 bases between them. Germline CDR1 LGHNA, CDR2 YNFKEQ. There are 15 residues in the CDR3. DNA of the CDR3: TGTGCCAGCAGCCAAGATGGGCAGTTCAATCAGCCCCAGCATTTT. Its translation: CASSQDGQFNQPQHF.